This T cell receptor (beta chain) was profiled in a study of T-cell reconstitution after alpha-beta-depleted transplantation in children. The CDR3 consists of 13 residues. Trimming left V 5 bases short and J 5 bases short, with 16 bases between. Germline CDR1 is SQVTM and CDR2 is ANQGSEA. For TCRbeta, the library was prepared with unique molecular identifiers. TCRdb passed the PCR reads through MiXCR, listing each CDR3 protein once. The data show some 200,000 distinct CDR3 sequences, roughly a tenth seen once. The chain combines TRBV29-1 with TRBJ2-7; D is undetermined. The sequence was collected from a human donor who donated a stem cell graft to a child with acute lymphoblastic leukemia. The sequences come from PBMCs from the stem cell graft donor, collected from the stem cell graft. The CDR3, as DNA: TGCAGCGTTCCAAATCCATTATCCCACGAGCAGTACTTC. This translates into CSVPNPLSHEQYF.